The 20 T cell receptor beta chains below all came from one sample that was sequenced in a study of patients and donors after allogeneic stem cell transplantation. TCRdb called the RT-PCR reads again in MiXCR, with one record for every CDR3 protein. In the table there are 800,000 to 1,000,000 distinct CDR3 sequences, roughly 18% of which are singletons. The sequenced sample consisted of blood, either unsorted or a sorted T cell fraction (not recorded which). All receptors come from a human donor who was either an allogeneic HSCT recipient or a stem cell or donor lymphocyte infusion donor (not recorded which). It is not recorded whose cells these are; they may come from a transplant donor.

This clonotype turned up a few times. The chain carries TRBV10-3 and TRBJ2-7; maybe TRBD1 (5 bases). V shed 3 bases and J shed 4 bases, with 13 bases lying between them. The CDR3 runs 14 residues. Germline CDR1 ENHRY, CDR2 SYGVKD. In DNA form, the CDR3 reads TGTGCCATCAGTGAATCAGGGTGGGGTTACGAGCAGTACTTC. Translated, it gives CAISESGWGYEQYF.

A few counts support this clonotype. The J gene is TRBJ2-6, the V gene TRBV5-6; no clear D. The germline V gene has CDR1 SGHDT and CDR2 YYEEEE. The CDR3 sequence is 18 residues long. Trimming left V 1 base short and J 0 bases short, with 14 bases between. CDR3 in DNA: TGTGCCAGCAGCTTGAGGACCCCCCAGCACTCTGGGGCCAACGTCCTGACTTTC. This encodes CASSLRTPQHSGANVLTF.

In this sample, this clonotype turned up a few times. The J gene is TRBJ2-3, the V gene TRBV7-6; 7 bases match TRBD2. The CDR3 spans 16 residues. CDR1 and CDR2 from the germline V gene are SGHVS and FNYEAQ. Germline trimming cut 4 bases from V and 1 base from J; bases unmatched to any gene: 8. The CDR3 region has the DNA TGTGCCAGCAGCTCCCCACGCGGGAGTGGCACAGATACGCAGTATTTT. Translation: CASSSPRGSGTDTQYF.

This rearrangement joins TRBV5-1 to TRBJ2-7, with D uncertain. This CDR3 has 15 amino acids. V lost 1 base, J lost 1 base, and 12 bases lay in between. Germline loops: CDR1 SGHRS, CDR2 YFSETQ. CDR3 loop: CASSLSRAGSYEQYF. CDR3 DNA: TGCGCCAGCAGCTTGTCACGGGCTGGGTCCTACGAGCAGTACTTC.

The chain combines TRBV20-1 with TRBJ2-7; D gene unclear. Germline CDR1 is DFQATT and CDR2 is SNEGSKA (reference sequence). V lost 8 bases, J lost 5 bases, and 4 bases lay in between. This CDR3 spans 8 amino acids. This chain's CDR3 is CSPHEQYF. The CDR3 coding sequence is TGCAGTCCCCACGAGCAGTACTTC.

This clonotype has more than one count but fewer than ten. This sequence joins TRBV20-1 and TRBJ1-4; no reliable D call. V was shortened by 6 bases and J by 2 bases, with 16 bases between the two germline ends. The germline CDR1 and CDR2 sequences are DFQATT and SNEGSKA (reference sequence). This CDR3 region has 15 residues. CDR3 in amino acids: CSASPSRRTNEKLFF. The CDR3 coding sequence is TGCAGTGCCTCCCCCTCGCGAAGGACTAATGAAAAACTGTTTTTT.

The V call is TRBV18, the J call TRBJ1-3, with no clear D. The V gene lost 5 bases and the J gene lost 3 bases, with 17 bases spanning the gap. This CDR3 contains 16 residues. The germline V gene encodes CDR1 KGHSH and CDR2 LQKENI. The CDR3: CASSEQRNVGGNTIYF. The CDR3 nucleotides read TGTGCCAGCTCAGAACAACGGAACGTCGGTGGAAACACCATATATTTT.

The rearrangement uses TRBV29-1 and TRBJ1-1; a weak D match, TRBD1 (5 bases). The CDR3 has 15 amino acids. Trimming stripped 4 bases from V and 6 bases from J, with 21 bases between. Germline assignment: CDR1 SQVTM and CDR2 ANQGSEA. CDR3 loop: CSVGDGGKERSEAFF. Written as DNA, the CDR3 is TGCAGCGTTGGGGATGGGGGGAAGGAGAGATCTGAAGCTTTCTTT.

There are a few counts of this clonotype. The V gene is TRBV12-3 or TRBV12-4, the J gene TRBJ1-2; D is uncertain. The CDR3 length is 12 residues. Trimming shortened V by 7 bases and J by 5 bases, and 11 bases separated the two germline ends. The CDR3: CASTTLAYGYTF. DNA of the CDR3: TGTGCCAGCACCACACTAGCTTATGGCTACACCTTC.

This clonotype was counted between two and nine times. The genes are TRBV7-9 and TRBJ2-7; D not certain. Germline V gene lookup returns CDR1 SEHNR and CDR2 FQNEAQ (reference sequence). V was shortened by 5 bases and J by 2 bases, with 16 bases between the two germline ends. This CDR3 spans 15 amino acids. The CDR3 region is CASSPGPSGAYEQYF. CDR3 in DNA: TGTGCCAGCAGCCCCGGGCCCTCGGGCGCCTACGAGCAGTACTTC.

Many counts were recorded for this clonotype. This rearrangement joins TRBV5-6 to TRBJ2-3; D gene uncertain. Germline CDR1 reads SGHDT; CDR2 reads YYEEEE. The CDR3 length is 15 residues. V lost 4 bases, J lost 0 bases, and 12 bases lay in between. CDR3: CASSLLRPSTDTQYF. CDR3 DNA sequence: TGTGCCAGCAGCCTCCTGCGGCCTAGCACAGATACGCAGTATTTT.

This chain connects TRBV2 to TRBJ2-7; 11 bases are shared with TRBD2. Per germline, CDR1 SNHLY and CDR2 FYNNEI. This CDR3 spans 16 amino acids. J was trimmed by 7 bases and V by 6 bases; bases with no gene match: 14. DNA for the CDR3: TGTGCCAGCAGCCTAAAACCGGGACTAGCGGAAACGGAGCAGTACTTC. Translated, it gives CASSLKPGLAETEQYF.

The sample holds a few counts of this clonotype. V gene TRBV6-2 or TRBV6-3 combines with J gene TRBJ1-5; 7 bases match TRBD1. CDR3 size: 16 residues. V was pared by 6 bases and J by 6 bases, with 14 bases of the junction left unmatched. Per the germline V gene, CDR1 is MNHEY and CDR2 is SVGEGT. CDR3 in DNA: TGTGCCAGCAGCCGTCCCGTGCACAGGGGCAGTCAGCCCCAGCATTTT. This encodes CASSRPVHRGSQPQHF.

The chain joins TRBV11-3 to TRBJ2-1, with 11 bases that match TRBD2. The germline gives CDR1 SGHNT, CDR2 YENEEA. CDR3 length: 15 amino acids. V trimming: 5 bases; J trimming: 7 bases; junction bases outside the gene matches: 7. The CDR3 loop is CASSTSGSPGNEQFF. The CDR3 nucleotides are TGTGCCAGCAGCACTAGCGGGAGCCCCGGGAATGAGCAGTTCTTC.

This clonotype was seen a handful of times. V gene TRBV6-2 or TRBV6-3 combines with J gene TRBJ2-1; D remains unclear. CDR1 and CDR2 from the germline V gene are MNHEY and SVGEGT. V lost 5 bases, J lost 3 bases, and 5 bases lay in between. This CDR3 contains 12 residues. CDR3 DNA: TGTGCCAGCAGTGGATACTACAATGAGCAGTTCTTC. Translation gives CASSGYYNEQFF.

The rearrangement links TRBV15 to TRBJ1-2; D is perhaps TRBD1 (5 bases). V was shortened by 0 bases and J by 7 bases, with 6 bases between the two germline ends. This CDR3 spans 12 amino acids. CDR1 is LNHNV, CDR2 YYDKDF, per germline (reference sequence). The CDR3 here is CATSREGVGYTF. In DNA form, the CDR3 reads TGTGCCACCAGCAGAGAGGGGGTTGGCTACACCTTC.

A few counts support this clonotype. The chain has TRBV5-1 and TRBJ2-3; D gene uncertain. V dropped 0 bases and J dropped 2 bases, with 7 bases sitting between them. This CDR3 has 14 residues. The germline gives CDR1 SGHRS, CDR2 YFSETQ. In nucleotides, the CDR3 is TGCGCCAGCAGCTTGGGCGAGAACACAGATACGCAGTATTTT. Protein product: CASSLGENTDTQYF. Variable domain in full (rest from reference TRBV5-1 and TRBJ2-3): KAGVTQTPRYLIKTRGQQVTLSCSPISGHRSVSWYQQTPGQGLQFLFEYFSETQRNKGNFPGRFSGRQFSNSRSEMNVSTLELGDSALYLCASSLGENTDTQYFGPGTRLTVL.

This clonotype showed up just a few times. J is TRBJ2-3 and V is TRBV12-3 or TRBV12-4; 7 bases agree with TRBD1. V lost 5 bases and J lost 4; bases outside the gene matches: 15. The CDR3 has 17 residues. CDR3 protein: CASSPPARGRGSDTQYF. The CDR3 DNA sequence: TGTGCCAGCAGTCCACCCGCTAGGGGCAGGGGGTCAGATACGCAGTATTTT.

The CDR3 here is CASSWLGPTGELFF. The DNA of the CDR3 is TGTGCCAGCAGTTGGCTGGGTCCAACCGGGGAGCTGTTTTTT. The chain uses TRBV12-3 or TRBV12-4 and TRBJ2-2; D call uncertain. This CDR3 is 14 amino acids long. Trimming took off 4 bases at V and 5 bases at J, with 11 bases between the two ends.

This clonotype occurred many times. The genes are TRBV12-3 or TRBV12-4 and TRBJ2-7, with 8 bases fitting TRBD1. The V segment lost 6 bases and the J segment 2 bases; nucleotides outside the gene matches: 3. CDR3 size: 13 residues. CDR3 region: CASRGQAPYEQYF. The DNA for the CDR3 is TGTGCCAGCAGGGGACAGGCTCCCTACGAGCAGTACTTC.